This T cell receptor (beta chain) stems from a study of shared clonotypes between healthy human individuals. Study results and limitations: Owing to a small donor count, the genetic and exposure-history diversity represented was limited. Naive CD4 clonotypes overlapped across several donors at about 5.3%. Estimated richness was generally greater in naive than memory subsets.

Clones were sequenced by immunoSEQ multiplex PCR, and TCRdb holds only the in-frame ones, with some missing. This table has 630,000 or so clones, nearly 98% appearing once. The naive CD8 fraction comprised CD45RO-negative cells positively selected for CCR7 and excluded terminally differentiated effector memory CD45RA+ cells. Points on this clone: Its antigen is unknown.

The sample taken for sequencing was naive CD8+ T cells sorted from blood. The sequence was collected from a man between 25 and 39 years old in good health.

The CDR3 nucleotides are TGTGCCAGTAGCGTTCACACTGGCAATCAGCCCCAGCATTTT. Its translation is CASSVHTGNQPQHF. The rearrangement links TRBV19 to TRBJ1-5; the D is unclear. This CDR3 contains 14 residues. CDR1 and CDR2 (germline): LNHDA, SQIVND (reference sequence). V lost 6 bases to trimming and J lost 2 bases, with 11 bases between them.